A single T cell receptor (beta chain) is shown here with its context. Its antigen remains unidentified. The data belong to a study of Ad26.COV2.S vaccination and SARS-CoV-2 variants. Turning to the study itself: Each vaccinee took Ad26.COV2.S intramuscularly, once or twice 56 days apart. General study points: Spike-specific CD8+ and CD4+ T cell responses reportedly showed substantial breadth after vaccination.

Treatment described: some 19 received Ad26.COV2.S at low or high dose, single or two shots; about five received placebo; per-sample allocation not given. Samples analyzed were those drawn on day 63 after the first vaccine or placebo injection. Profiled with immunoSEQ multiplex PCR; TCRdb holds only in-frame clones, not every one. The table records hundreds of thousands of clones, roughly 91% of them present only once. The CDR3 covers 15 residues. Germline V gene lookup returns CDR1 KGHSH and CDR2 LQKENI. V lost 3 bases and J 7 bases, leaving 15 bases between the germline ends. The chain is built from TRBV18 and TRBJ1-4, with TRBD1 as a possible D gene (6 bases). This clonotype originated in a person aged 18 to 59 who received the Ad26.COV2.S COVID-19 vaccine or a placebo. The material was peripheral blood, obtained in a trial of Ad26.COV2.S vaccine versus placebo. CDR3 DNA: TGTGCCAGCTCACCGGGGCAGGGGCTAAGTGAAAAACTGTTTTTT. Translation gives CASSPGQGLSEKLFF.